Reported below is one TCR beta chain. Its matching antigen is unknown. This sample is part of a study of cytomegalovirus exposure and HLA in healthy donors. Overall study findings and caveats: The authors reported that TCR beta sequences could predict HLA-A and HLA-B alleles. These predictions were accurate for most subjects in the first cohort.

CDR1 is MNHEY, CDR2 SMNVEV, per germline (reference sequence). The CDR3 sequence is 14 residues long. Trimming took 6 bases from V and 1 from J, leaving 12 bases between them. It was with 60 Vbeta and 13 Jbeta primers that the PCR ran. Data came from immunoSEQ multiplex PCR; TCRdb stores just in-frame clones and leaves some out. The data hold 130,000 or so clones, with roughly three quarters observed a single time. This chain connects TRBV27 to TRBJ1-1; no clear D gene. The TCR originated in a woman in her thirties or forties in good health and CMV-seronegative. Input material: PBMCs. CDR3: CASRLPGPNTEAFF. The CDR3 region has the DNA TGTGCCAGCAGGCTCCCAGGCCCGAACACTGAAGCTTTCTTT.